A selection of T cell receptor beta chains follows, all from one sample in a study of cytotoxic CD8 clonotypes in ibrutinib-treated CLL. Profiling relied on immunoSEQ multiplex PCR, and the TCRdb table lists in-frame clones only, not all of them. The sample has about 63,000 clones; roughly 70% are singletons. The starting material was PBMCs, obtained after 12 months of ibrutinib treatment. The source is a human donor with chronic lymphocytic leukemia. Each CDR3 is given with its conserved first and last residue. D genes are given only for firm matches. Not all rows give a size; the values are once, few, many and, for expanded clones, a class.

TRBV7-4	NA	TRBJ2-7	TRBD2	CASSAATSGSYEQYF	TGTGCCAGCAGCGCGGCGACTAGCGGGAGCTACGAGCAGTACTTC
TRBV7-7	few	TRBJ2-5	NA	CASSNREGTQYF	TGTGCCAGCAGCAACCGCGAGGGGACCCAGTACTTC
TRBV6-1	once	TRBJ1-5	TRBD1	CASRGDSENQPQHF	TGTGCCAGCAGAGGGGACAGCGAGAATCAGCCCCAGCATTTT
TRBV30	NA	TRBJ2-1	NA	CAWSGEGAYNEQFF	TGTGCCTGGAGTGGTGAGGGCGCCTACAATGAGCAGTTCTTC
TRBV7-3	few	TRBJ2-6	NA	CASSRRGTGAGANVLTF	TGTGCCAGCAGCCGGAGGGGAACAGGGGCTGGGGCCAACGTCCTGACTTTC
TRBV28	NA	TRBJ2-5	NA	CASSLGGLQGETQYF	TGTGCCAGCAGTTTAGGGGGACTTCAGGGAGAGACCCAGTACTTC
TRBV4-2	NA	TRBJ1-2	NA	CASSQDIMGSLGSYGYTF	TGTGCCAGCAGCCAAGACATTATGGGGTCCCTCGGATCCTATGGCTACACCTTC
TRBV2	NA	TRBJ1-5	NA	CASNGEYNQPQHF	TGTGCCAGCAATGGGGAGTACAATCAGCCCCAGCATTTT
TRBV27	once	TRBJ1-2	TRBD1	CATKSTGGYGYTF	TGTGCCACTAAATCGACAGGGGGCTATGGCTACACCTTC
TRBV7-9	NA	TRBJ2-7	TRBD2	CASSPGSSGVAYEQYF	TGTGCCAGCAGCCCAGGGTCTAGCGGGGTCGCCTACGAGCAGTACTTC
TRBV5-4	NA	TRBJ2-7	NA	CASSWDPRGEQYF	TGTGCCAGCAGCTGGGACCCCCGGGGCGAGCAGTACTTC
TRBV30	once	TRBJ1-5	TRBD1	CAFSTGQGDLQPQHF	TGTGCCTTTTCAACCGGACAGGGGGACTTACAGCCCCAGCATTTT
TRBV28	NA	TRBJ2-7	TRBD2	CASSYSGKYEQYF	TGTGCCAGCAGTTATAGCGGGAAGTACGAGCAGTACTTC
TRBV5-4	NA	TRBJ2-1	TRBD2	CASSLGGGRTNEQFF	TGTGCCAGCAGCTTGGGCGGCGGGAGGACCAATGAGCAGTTCTTC
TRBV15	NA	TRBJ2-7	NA	CATSRDSRSYEQYF	TGTGCCACCAGCAGAGATTCGCGGTCCTACGAGCAGTACTTC
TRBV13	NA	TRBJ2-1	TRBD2	CASSQARGSYNEQFF	TGTGCCAGCAGCCAAGCTCGCGGGAGTTACAATGAGCAGTTCTTC
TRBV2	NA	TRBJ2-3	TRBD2	CASNGLAGTDTQYF	TGTGCCAGCAACGGACTAGCGGGCACAGATACGCAGTATTTT
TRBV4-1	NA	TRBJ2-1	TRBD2	CASSKGGTSGRPAYNEQFF	TGCGCCAGCAGTAAAGGCGGGACTAGCGGGAGACCCGCCTACAATGAGCAGTTCTTC
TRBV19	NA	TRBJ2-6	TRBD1	CASTGGTGLGSGANVLTF	TGTGCCAGTACCGGGGGGACAGGGCTTGGCTCTGGGGCCAACGTCCTGACTTTC
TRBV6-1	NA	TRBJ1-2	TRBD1	CASSVLAGGLFYGYTF	TGTGCCAGCAGTGTACTGGCAGGGGGTTTATTTTATGGCTACACCTTC
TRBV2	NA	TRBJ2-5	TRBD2	CASTSGNLQETQYF	TGTGCCAGCACTAGCGGGAACCTACAAGAGACCCAGTACTTC
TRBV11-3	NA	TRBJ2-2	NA	CASSGGSWNTGELFF	TGTGCCAGCAGCGGAGGTTCCTGGAACACCGGGGAGCTGTTTTTT
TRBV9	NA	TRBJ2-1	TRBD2	CASSVDLAGGPGEQFF	TGTGCCAGCAGCGTAGATCTAGCGGGAGGGCCCGGTGAGCAGTTCTTC
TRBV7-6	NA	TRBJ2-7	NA	CASSLVAGAGEQYF	TGTGCCAGCAGCTTAGTCGCAGGGGCGGGCGAGCAGTACTTC
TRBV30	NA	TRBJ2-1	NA	CAWSVQVYNEQFF	TGTGCCTGGAGTGTACAAGTATACAATGAGCAGTTCTTC
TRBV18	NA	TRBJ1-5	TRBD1	CASSSQGSNQPQHF	TGTGCCAGCTCATCACAGGGGAGCAATCAGCCCCAGCATTTT
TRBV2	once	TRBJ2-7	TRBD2	CASSEVAGGYEQYF	TGTGCCAGCAGTGAGGTGGCGGGAGGGTACGAGCAGTACTTC
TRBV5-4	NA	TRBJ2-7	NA	CASSSPLTGQYF	TGTGCCAGCAGCTCCCCGTTGACGGGGCAGTACTTC
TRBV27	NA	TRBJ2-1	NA	CASSFVFPGRVSYNEQFF	TGTGCCAGCAGTTTTGTATTTCCCGGACGGGTCTCCTACAATGAGCAGTTCTTC
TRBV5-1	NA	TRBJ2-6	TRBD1	CASTRQGDSLGANVLTF	TGCGCCAGCACCAGACAGGGGGACTCTCTGGGAGCCAACGTCCTGACTTTC
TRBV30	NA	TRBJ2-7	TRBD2	CAWTTSGVFEQYF	TGTGCCTGGACCACTAGCGGGGTCTTTGAGCAGTACTTC
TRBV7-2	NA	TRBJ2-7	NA	CASSLQGSMYEQYF	TGTGCCAGCAGTTTACAGGGTTCTATGTACGAGCAGTACTTC
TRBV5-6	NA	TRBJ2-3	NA	CASSFTDTQYF	TGTGCCAGCAGCTTCACAGATACGCAGTATTTT
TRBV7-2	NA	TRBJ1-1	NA	CASSLALREAFF	TGTGCCAGCAGCTTAGCGCTACGGGAAGCTTTCTTT
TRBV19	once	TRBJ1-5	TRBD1	CASRGDRGYGNQPQHF	TGTGCCAGTAGAGGGGACAGGGGATATGGCAATCAGCCCCAGCATTTT
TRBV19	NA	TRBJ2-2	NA	CASSTKGPQNTGELFF	TGTGCCAGTAGTACGAAGGGTCCTCAGAACACCGGGGAGCTGTTTTTT
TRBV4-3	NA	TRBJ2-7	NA	CASSTLQGVHEQYF	TGCGCCAGCAGCACACTACAGGGCGTCCACGAGCAGTACTTC
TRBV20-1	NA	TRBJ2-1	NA	CSAPPLYEQFF	TGCAGTGCTCCACCTCTCTATGAGCAGTTCTTC
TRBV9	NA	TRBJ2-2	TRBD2	CASSAAGGPDTGELFF	TGTGCCAGCAGCGCCGCGGGAGGGCCGGACACCGGGGAGCTGTTTTTT
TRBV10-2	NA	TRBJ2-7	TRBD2	CASSQTGTSGSWPNEQYF	TGCGCCAGCAGTCAAACCGGGACTAGCGGGAGCTGGCCAAACGAGCAGTACTTC
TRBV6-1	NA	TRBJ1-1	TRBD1	CATLRGDMNTEAFF	TGTGCCACCCTCAGGGGGGACATGAACACTGAAGCTTTCTTT
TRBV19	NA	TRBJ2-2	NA	CASTPDWRDTGELFF	TGTGCCAGTACCCCTGACTGGCGGGACACCGGGGAGCTGTTTTTT
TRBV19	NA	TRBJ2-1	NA	CASRMKGRGEQFF	TGTGCCAGTAGGATGAAGGGGCGGGGTGAGCAGTTCTTC
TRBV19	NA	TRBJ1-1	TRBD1	CASTLQTGFVGEAFF	TGTGCCAGTACCCTACAGACAGGGTTCGTCGGAGAAGCTTTCTTT